The clone carrying this TCR beta chain was seen a single time. TCR beta sequences were obtained from blood CD8+ and CD4+ T cells. The controls, all healthy donors, were matched for age and sex. Negative isolation yielded CD4+ and CD8+ T cells, and FACS enriched TEMRA cells. This sample is part of a study of CD8 T cells in Susac syndrome. Per the germline V gene, CDR1 is KGHSH and CDR2 is LQKENI. Trimming took 3 bases from V and 5 from J; bases not matched to a gene: 6. The CDR3 totals 14 residues. RNA amounts of 0.5 to 1 ug underwent reverse transcription with random hexamers. TCR beta CDR3 was amplified by immunoSEQ covering 54 Vbeta and 13 Jbeta. One entry per CDR3 protein results from TCRdb running MiXCR on the immunoSEQ multiplex PCR reads. The repertoire holds about 90,000 distinct CDR3 sequences, approximately 92% seen once, with less than 0.35% in the top ten.

The sequence derives from a human donor in good health. The chain joins TRBV18 to TRBJ1-2; 7 bases match TRBD1. The sequenced sample was CD8+ T cells from PBMCs. This chain's CDR3 is CASSPTGEEYGYTF. CDR3 nucleotides: TGTGCCAGCTCACCCACAGGGGAGGAATATGGCTACACCTTC.